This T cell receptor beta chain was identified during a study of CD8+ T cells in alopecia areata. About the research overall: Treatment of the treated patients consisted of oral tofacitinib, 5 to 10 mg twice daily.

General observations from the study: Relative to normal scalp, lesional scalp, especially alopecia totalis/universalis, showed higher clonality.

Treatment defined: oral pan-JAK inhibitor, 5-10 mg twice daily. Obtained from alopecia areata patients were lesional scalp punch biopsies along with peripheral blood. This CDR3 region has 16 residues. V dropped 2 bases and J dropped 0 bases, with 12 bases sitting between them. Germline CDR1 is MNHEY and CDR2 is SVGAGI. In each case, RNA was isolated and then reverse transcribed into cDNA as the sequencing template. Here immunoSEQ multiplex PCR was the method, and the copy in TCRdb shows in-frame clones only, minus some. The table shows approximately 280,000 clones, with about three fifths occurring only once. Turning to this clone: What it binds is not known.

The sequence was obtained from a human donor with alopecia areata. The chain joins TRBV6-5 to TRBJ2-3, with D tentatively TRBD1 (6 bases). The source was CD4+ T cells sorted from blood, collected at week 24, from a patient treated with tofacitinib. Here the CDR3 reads CASSYMGATSTDTQYF. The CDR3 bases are TGTGCCAGCAGTTACATGGGGGCGACGAGCACAGATACGCAGTATTTT.